A single T cell receptor beta chain is shown here with its context. The antigen is not known. Germline V gene sequence: CDR1 LNHNV, CDR2 YYDKDF (reference sequence). V was cut by 2 bases and J by 7 bases, with 14 bases left in between. This CDR3 comprises 14 residues. The data are from a study of T cells in localized non-small cell lung cancer. Study-wide results and limits: Multi-region tumor sequencing was not done, so intratumor heterogeneity could not be excluded. Higher T cell density in the blood was associated with longer overall survival, whereas higher adjacent-lung clonality associated with shorter survival.

This table comes from immunoSEQ multiplex PCR, and its TCRdb copy is limited to in-frame clones, with some not included. Among about 91,000 clones listed, roughly 87% were seen once. The rearrangement uses TRBV15 and TRBJ1-1; D is possibly TRBD1 (5 bases). Sample: peripheral blood, taken before any cancer treatment. This receptor was identified in a man aged 35 to 69 with stage I squamous cell lung carcinoma. The CDR3 DNA follows: TGTGCCACCAGCAGAAAAGAAGGGGTAAATGAAGCTTTCTTT. Residues: CATSRKEGVNEAFF.